These 20 T cell receptor beta chains share one sample of origin, sequenced in a study of patients and donors after allogeneic stem cell transplantation. TCRdb re-called the RT-PCR reads with MiXCR, one entry per CDR3 protein. The table has tens of thousands of distinct CDR3 sequences, roughly 50% seen once. Source material: blood, either unsorted or a sorted T cell fraction (not recorded which). The source is a human donor who was either an allogeneic HSCT recipient or a stem cell or donor lymphocyte infusion donor (not recorded which). It is not recorded whose cells these are; they may come from a transplant donor.

There are a few counts of this clonotype. The genes are TRBV29-1 and TRBJ1-2; D remains unclear. Germline loops: CDR1 SQVTM, CDR2 ANQGSEA. CDR3 length: 13 residues. Trimming took 2 bases from V and 8 from J, leaving 15 bases between them. DNA for the CDR3: TGCAGCGTTGAACAACCCCACAGACGAGGCTACACCTTC. It translates to CSVEQPHRRGYTF.

J is TRBJ2-1 and V is TRBV28; D gene unclear. With 10 bases removed from V and 7 bases from J, the gap between germline ends came to 11 bases. Germline values: CDR1 MDHEN, CDR2 SYDVKM. The CDR3 consists of 11 residues. In DNA form, the CDR3 reads TGTGCCACCGAATTGGGAAATGAGCAGTTCTTC. Encoded protein: CATELGNEQFF.

V usage is TRBV2 and J usage is TRBJ2-2; 10 nucleotides match TRBD2. Germline CDR1 SNHLY, CDR2 FYNNEI. Unmatched junction bases numbered 4, after V lost 6 bases and J lost 6 bases. The CDR3 extends over 14 amino acids. CDR3 sequence reads: CASRASGRSGELFF. As DNA, the CDR3 is TGTGCCAGCAGGGCTAGCGGGAGATCCGGGGAGCTGTTTTTT.

A few counts support this clonotype. The rearrangement uses TRBV6-2 or TRBV6-3 and TRBJ1-2, with no clear D. The CDR3 has 13 residues. With 7 bases removed from V and 4 bases from J, the gap between germline ends came to 13 bases. Germline CDR1 is MNHEY and CDR2 is SVGEGT. The CDR3 protein is CASKESSSYGYTF. DNA for the CDR3: TGTGCCAGCAAGGAGAGTTCTTCCTATGGCTACACCTTC.

In this sample, this clonotype is hyperexpanded. This chain connects TRBV29-1 to TRBJ2-1; D is perhaps TRBD2 (6 bases). V lost 1 base, J lost 1 base, and 11 bases lay in between. The germline V gene has CDR1 SQVTM and CDR2 ANQGSEA. This CDR3 spans 15 amino acids. The CDR3 loop reads CSVEVWDSSYNEQFF. The CDR3 DNA reads as TGCAGCGTTGAAGTCTGGGACTCATCCTACAATGAGCAGTTCTTC.

This clonotype came up many times. The rearrangement links TRBV2 to TRBJ1-5; 8 bases line up with TRBD1. The CDR3 extends over 13 amino acids. The germline V gene has CDR1 SNHLY and CDR2 FYNNEI. V gave up 8 bases and J gave up 2 bases; unmatched junction bases: 2. The CDR3 region is CASSGQGNQPQHF. The CDR3 nucleotides read TGTGCCAGCTCGGGACAGGGCAATCAGCCCCAGCATTTT.

The chain links TRBV5-1 to TRBJ1-3; D may be TRBD1 (5 bases). Trimming removed 1 base at V and 4 bases at J, with 12 bases between. CDR1 and CDR2 (germline): SGHRS, YFSETQ. The CDR3 is 15 amino acids. CDR3: CASSLSGTVGNTIYF. The CDR3 DNA sequence: TGCGCCAGCAGCTTGAGTGGGACGGTCGGAAACACCATATATTTT.

The V and J genes are TRBV28 and TRBJ1-2; the D is unclear. This CDR3 contains 13 residues. CDR1 and CDR2 from the germline V gene are MDHEN and SYDVKM. V shed 4 bases and J shed 4 bases, with 10 bases lying between them. CDR3 region: CASSYAAGYGYTF. The DNA of the CDR3 is TGTGCCAGCAGTTACGCGGCGGGCTATGGCTACACCTTC.

The chain recombines TRBV28 with TRBJ1-5; no definite D call. This CDR3 has 15 amino acids. V lost 3 bases to trimming and J lost 1 base, with 10 bases between them. Germline loops: CDR1 MDHEN, CDR2 SYDVKM. CDR3 nucleotides: TGTGCCAGCAGTTTGAATAGGTTAAGCAATCAGCCCCAGCATTTT. Translated, it gives CASSLNRLSNQPQHF.

This clonotype was counted a few times. The chain carries TRBV20-1 and TRBJ1-3; D not certain. Germline CDR1 and CDR2: DFQATT and SNEGSKA (reference sequence). The CDR3 runs 14 residues. V was trimmed by 6 bases and J by 0 bases, leaving 12 bases between them. CDR3 DNA sequence: TGCAGTGCCGAAGACTGGAACTCTGGAAACACCATATATTTT. Protein: CSAEDWNSGNTIYF.

The chain links TRBV20-1 to TRBJ1-2; D gene ambiguous. CDR1 and CDR2 (germline): DFQATT, SNEGSKA (reference sequence). Trimming left V 5 bases short and J 2 bases short, with 9 bases between. The CDR3 covers 12 residues. The CDR3 protein is CSAGKWNYGYTF. The CDR3 DNA sequence: TGCAGTGCTGGGAAGTGGAACTATGGCTACACCTTC.

This chain links TRBV5-6 with TRBJ1-3; tentative D call: TRBD1 (5 bases). The CDR3 has 15 amino acids. Trimming removed 2 bases at V and 0 bases at J, with 9 bases between. CDR1 SGHDT and CDR2 YYEEEE come from the germline V gene. CDR3 coding DNA: TGTGCCAGCAGCTTTGGGGGAAACTCTGGAAACACCATATATTTT. Amino acid sequence: CASSFGGNSGNTIYF.

This clonotype was seen a handful of times. This chain connects TRBV7-9 to TRBJ1-5; D may be TRBD1 (6 bases). Trimming pared 5 bases from V and 3 bases from J, leaving 11 bases between. This CDR3 has 14 amino acids. CDR1 SEHNR and CDR2 FQNEAQ come from the germline V gene (reference sequence). CDR3 residues: CASSRDIDNQPQHF. In nucleotides, the CDR3 is TGTGCCAGCAGCCGGGACATTGACAATCAGCCCCAGCATTTT.

This clonotype appeared a few times. The chain links TRBV24-1 to TRBJ1-1; D might be TRBD1 (6 bases). V was shortened by 3 bases and J by 1 base, with 11 bases between the two germline ends. CDR1 and CDR2 from the germline V gene are KGHDR and SFDVKD. This CDR3 has 15 amino acids. The CDR3 nucleotides read TGTGCCACCAGTGATACGGGGGGCGCGAACACTGAAGCTTTCTTT. Translation: CATSDTGGANTEAFF.

This clonotype was seen a few times. The rearrangement uses TRBV30 and TRBJ1-1, with 8 bases aligning to TRBD1. The CDR3 extends over 14 amino acids. With V trimmed by 3 bases and J by 1 base, 4 bases remained unmatched. CDR1 and CDR2 from the germline V gene are GTSNPN and SVGIG (reference sequence). CDR3 sequence: CAWRQQGGNTEAFF. In DNA, the CDR3 is TGTGCCTGGAGACAACAGGGGGGGAACACTGAAGCTTTCTTT.

This clonotype was detected a few times. The chain is built from TRBV3-2 and TRBJ1-2; the D call in the table, TRBD1, was not verified against the DNA. TRBV3-2 is listed as a pseudogene. The CDR3 runs 15 residues. In nucleotides, the CDR3 is TGTGCCAGCAGCCAAGAAACAGGCGTGGTTAATGGCTACACCTTC. Amino acids: CASSQETGVVNGYTF.

This clonotype was seen repeatedly, ten times or more. The chain combines TRBV12-3 or TRBV12-4 with TRBJ1-6, with unresolved D. The CDR3 has 13 amino acids. V was cut by 7 bases and J by 8 bases, with 12 bases left in between. CDR3 DNA: TGTGCCAGCACCCTCGATCGCTATTCACCCCTCCACTTT. It yields the protein CASTLDRYSPLHF.

A few counts support this clonotype. The chain combines TRBV2 with TRBJ1-6; no clear D. Germline V gene lookup returns CDR1 SNHLY and CDR2 FYNNEI. V lost 3 bases, J lost 11 bases, and 5 bases lay in between. The CDR3 contains 11 residues. The CDR3 sequence is CASSDLTPLHF. The CDR3 nucleotides read TGTGCCAGCAGTGACCTGACACCCCTCCACTTT.

This clonotype was observed a handful of times. The chain employs TRBV7-2 and TRBJ1-1, with no clear D. This CDR3 spans 15 amino acids. CDR1 is SGHTA, CDR2 FQGNSA, per germline. The V gene lost 0 bases and the J gene lost 1 base, with 9 bases spanning the gap. As DNA, the CDR3 is TGTGCCAGCAGCTTAGCGGGGTTTGAGAACACTGAAGCTTTCTTT. This translates into CASSLAGFENTEAFF. The variable domain in full, completed from reference TRBV7-2 and TRBJ1-1, reads GAGVSQSPSNKVTEKGKDVELRCDPISGHTALYWYRQSLGQGLEFLIYFQGNSAPDKSGLPSDRFSAERTGGSVSTLTIQRTQQEDSAVYLCASSLAGFENTEAFFGQGTRLTVV.

This clonotype was counted only a few times. The chain has TRBV28 and TRBJ1-2; D remains unclear. The CDR3 runs to 11 residues. V was clipped by 5 bases and J by 8 bases, with 9 bases between them. Looked up from germline, CDR1 is MDHEN and CDR2 is SYDVKM. The CDR3 nucleotides read TGTGCCAGCAGTCCTGGGTGGGGCTACACCTTC. Translating gives CASSPGWGYTF.